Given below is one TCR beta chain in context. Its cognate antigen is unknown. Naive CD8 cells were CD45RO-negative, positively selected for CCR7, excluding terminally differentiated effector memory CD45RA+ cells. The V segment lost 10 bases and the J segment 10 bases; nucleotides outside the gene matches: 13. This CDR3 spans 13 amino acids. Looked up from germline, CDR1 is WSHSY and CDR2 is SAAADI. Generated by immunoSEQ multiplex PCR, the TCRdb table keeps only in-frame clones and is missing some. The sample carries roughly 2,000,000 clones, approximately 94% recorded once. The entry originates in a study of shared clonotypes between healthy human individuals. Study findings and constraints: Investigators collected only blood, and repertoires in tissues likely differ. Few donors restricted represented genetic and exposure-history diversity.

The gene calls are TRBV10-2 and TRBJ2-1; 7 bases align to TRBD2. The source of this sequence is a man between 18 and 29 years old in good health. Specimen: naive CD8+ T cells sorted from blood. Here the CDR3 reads CAIGAGLLPEQFF. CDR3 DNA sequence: TGCGCCATAGGAGCGGGATTGTTACCCGAGCAGTTCTTC.